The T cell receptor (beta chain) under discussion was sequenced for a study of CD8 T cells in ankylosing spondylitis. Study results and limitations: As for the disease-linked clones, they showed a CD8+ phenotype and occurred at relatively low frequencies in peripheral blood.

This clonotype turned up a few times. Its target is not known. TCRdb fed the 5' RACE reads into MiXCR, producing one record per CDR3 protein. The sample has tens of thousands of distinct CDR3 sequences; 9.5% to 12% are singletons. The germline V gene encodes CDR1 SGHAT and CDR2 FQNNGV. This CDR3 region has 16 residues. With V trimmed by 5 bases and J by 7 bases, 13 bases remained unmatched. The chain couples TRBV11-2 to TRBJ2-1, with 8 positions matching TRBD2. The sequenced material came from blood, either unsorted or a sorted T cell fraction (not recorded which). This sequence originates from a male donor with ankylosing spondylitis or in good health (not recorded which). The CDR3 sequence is CASSITLGGGLNEQFF. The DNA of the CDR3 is TGTGCCAGCAGCATTACTCTCGGGGGGGGATTAAATGAGCAGTTCTTC.